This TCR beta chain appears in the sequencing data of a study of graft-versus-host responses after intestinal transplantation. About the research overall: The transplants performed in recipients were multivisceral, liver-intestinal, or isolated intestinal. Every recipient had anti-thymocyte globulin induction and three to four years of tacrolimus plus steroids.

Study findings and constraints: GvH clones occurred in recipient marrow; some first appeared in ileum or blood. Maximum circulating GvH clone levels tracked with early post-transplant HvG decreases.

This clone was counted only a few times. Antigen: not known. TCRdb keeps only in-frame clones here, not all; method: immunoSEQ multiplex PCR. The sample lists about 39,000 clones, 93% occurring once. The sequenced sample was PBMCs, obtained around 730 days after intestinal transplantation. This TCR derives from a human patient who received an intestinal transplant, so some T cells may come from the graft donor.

The CDR3 is CASSLAKTGSNTGELFF. CDR3 sequence (DNA): TGTGCCAGCAGCTTAGCAAAGACAGGTTCGAACACCGGGGAGCTGTTTTTT. The chain joins TRBV7-6 to TRBJ2-2; D possibly corresponds to TRBD1 (6 bases). This CDR3 contains 17 residues. Germline loops: CDR1 SGHVS, CDR2 FNYEAQ. The V and J ends lost 0 bases and 0 bases respectively, with 11 bases between them.